A single sample is the source of the 10 T cell receptor beta chains below, sequenced in a study of shared clonotypes between healthy human individuals. Naive CD8 cells comprised CD45RO-negative, CCR7-positively selected cells, excluding terminally differentiated effector memory CD45RA+ cells. Profiling relied on immunoSEQ multiplex PCR, and the TCRdb table lists in-frame clones only, not all of them. The table records 450,000 to 700,000 clones, just under 97% of them present only once. The sequencing sample was made of naive CD8+ T cells sorted from blood. These receptors were taken from a woman aged 25 to 45 in good health.

The chain employs TRBV7-2 and TRBJ2-4; TRBD2 agrees at 13 bases. V dropped 3 bases and J dropped 8; count of bases not matched to a gene: 4. The CDR3 extends over 15 amino acids. In germline, CDR1 is SGHTA, CDR2 FQGNSA. The CDR3 DNA sequence: TGTGCCAGCAGCTTCACTAGCGGGAGGGCAGACATTCAGTACTTC. It encodes CASSFTSGRADIQYF.

This chain connects TRBV10-3 to TRBJ2-2; 8 positions agree with TRBD1. The CDR3 sequence is 14 residues long. From germline, CDR1 is ENHRY and CDR2 SYGVKD. Trimming removed 5 bases from V and 6 bases from J; junction bases left unmatched: 5. Here the CDR3 reads CAISQTGESGELFF. The CDR3 DNA is TGTGCCATCAGTCAGACAGGGGAATCCGGGGAGCTGTTTTTT.

This clone has only one observation. The chain recombines TRBV13 with TRBJ1-4, with TRBD1 identical over 10 bases. The germline CDR1 and CDR2 sequences are PRHDT and FYEKMQ (reference sequence). Trimming took 5 bases from V and 7 from J; bases not matched to a gene: 4. CDR3 length: 14 residues. CDR3 DNA sequence: TGTGCCAGCAGCCACGGGACAGGGGTTGAAAAACTGTTTTTT. The encoded protein is CASSHGTGVEKLFF. The full variable domain, rest sourced from reference TRBV13 and TRBJ1-4, is AAGVIQSPRHLIKEKRETATLKCYPIPRHDTVYWYQQGPGQDPQFLISFYEKMQSDKGSIPDRFSAQQFSDYHSELNMSSLELGDSALYFCASSHGTGVEKLFFGSGTQLSVL.

This chain uses TRBV28 with TRBJ1-5; D is unclear. This CDR3 region has 15 residues. Germline lookup yields CDR1 MDHEN and CDR2 SYDVKM. With 9 bases removed from V and 3 bases from J, the gap between germline ends came to 18 bases. This CDR3 is CASFGHLESNQPQHF. DNA for the CDR3: TGTGCCAGTTTCGGGCACCTCGAATCCAATCAGCCCCAGCATTTT.

The chain joins TRBV11-2 to TRBJ2-7; maybe TRBD1 (6 bases). V was trimmed by 3 bases and J by 0 bases, leaving 18 bases between them. The CDR3 spans 17 residues. CDR1 is SGHAT, CDR2 FQNNGV, per germline. CDR3 loop: CASSLGKQGGRSYEQYF. As DNA, the CDR3 is TGTGCCAGCAGCTTGGGAAAGCAAGGGGGACGCTCCTACGAGCAGTACTTC.

The chain couples TRBV10-3 to TRBJ1-1; TRBD1 might be the D (6 bases). Trimming took 0 bases from V and 3 from J, leaving 14 bases between them. Germline V lookup: CDR1 ENHRY, CDR2 SYGVKD. This CDR3 spans 16 amino acids. This chain's CDR3 is CAISESVRRGYTEAFF. In DNA, the CDR3 is TGTGCCATCAGTGAGTCGGTTCGGAGGGGGTACACTGAAGCTTTCTTT.

The CDR3 is CASSPGTGLGEKLFF. Here the CDR3 DNA reads TGTGCCAGCAGCCCAGGGACAGGCTTGGGTGAAAAACTGTTTTTT. The genes are TRBV5-8 and TRBJ1-4; 8 positions agree with TRBD1. The length of the CDR3 is 15 residues. Trimming cost V 4 bases and J 7 bases; bases outside gene matches: 9. Germline V gene data show CDR1 as SGHTS and CDR2 as YDEGEE.

The chain employs TRBV28 and TRBJ2-1; TRBD2 agrees at 11 bases. The CDR3 contains 15 residues. Per germline, CDR1 MDHEN and CDR2 SYDVKM. Trimming took 4 bases from V and 5 from J; bases not matched to a gene: 4. The CDR3 DNA reads TGTGCCAGCAGTTCCGGGACTAGCGGAAACAATGAGCAGTTCTTC. Amino acids: CASSSGTSGNNEQFF.

V usage is TRBV7-9 and J usage is TRBJ1-4; D may be TRBD1 (6 bases). V gave up 5 bases and J gave up 7 bases, with 26 bases separating them. Germline loops: CDR1 SEHNR, CDR2 FQNEAQ (reference sequence). This CDR3 region has 18 residues. The CDR3 bases are TGTGCCAGCAGCACCCTAGGACAGACACCAAGTTCAGGTGAAAAACTGTTTTTT. Translating it yields CASSTLGQTPSSGEKLFF.

The rearrangement links TRBV9 to TRBJ1-1; the D is unclear. V dropped 3 bases and J dropped 6 bases, with 15 bases sitting between them. This CDR3 spans 14 amino acids. The germline V gene encodes CDR1 SGDLS and CDR2 YYNGEE. The CDR3 loop reads CASSEEGLRAEAFF. CDR3 nucleotides: TGTGCCAGCAGCGAAGAGGGCCTTAGGGCTGAAGCTTTCTTT.